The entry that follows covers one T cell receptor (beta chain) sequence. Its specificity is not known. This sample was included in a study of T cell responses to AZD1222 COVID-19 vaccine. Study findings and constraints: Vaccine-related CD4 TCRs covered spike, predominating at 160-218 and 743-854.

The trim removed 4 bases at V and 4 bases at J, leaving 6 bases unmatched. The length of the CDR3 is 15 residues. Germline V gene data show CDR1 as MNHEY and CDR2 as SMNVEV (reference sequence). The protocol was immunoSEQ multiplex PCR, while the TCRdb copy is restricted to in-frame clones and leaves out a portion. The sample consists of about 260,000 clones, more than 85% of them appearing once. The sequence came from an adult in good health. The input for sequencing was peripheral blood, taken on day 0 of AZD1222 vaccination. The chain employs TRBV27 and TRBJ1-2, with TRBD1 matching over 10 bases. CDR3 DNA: TGTGCCAGCAGTTATGTGACAGGGGGCGCCTATGGCTACACCTTC. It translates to CASSYVTGGAYGYTF.